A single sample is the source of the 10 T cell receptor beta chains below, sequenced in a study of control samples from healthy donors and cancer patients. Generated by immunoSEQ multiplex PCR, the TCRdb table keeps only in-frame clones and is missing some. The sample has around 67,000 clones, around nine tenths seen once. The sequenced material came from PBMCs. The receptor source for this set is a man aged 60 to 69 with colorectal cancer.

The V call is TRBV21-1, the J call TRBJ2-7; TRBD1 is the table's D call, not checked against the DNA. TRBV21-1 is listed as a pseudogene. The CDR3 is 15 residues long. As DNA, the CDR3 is TGTGCCAGCAGCAAAAACAGGCACCTTCCACACGAGCAGTACTTC. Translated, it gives CASSKNRHLPHEQYF.

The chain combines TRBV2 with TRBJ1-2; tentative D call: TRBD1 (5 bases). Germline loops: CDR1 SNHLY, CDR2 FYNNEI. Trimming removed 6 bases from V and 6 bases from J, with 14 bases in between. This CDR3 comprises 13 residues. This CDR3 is CASRGTRGDGYTF. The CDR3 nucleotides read TGTGCCAGCAGGGGTACCCGAGGGGATGGCTACACCTTC.

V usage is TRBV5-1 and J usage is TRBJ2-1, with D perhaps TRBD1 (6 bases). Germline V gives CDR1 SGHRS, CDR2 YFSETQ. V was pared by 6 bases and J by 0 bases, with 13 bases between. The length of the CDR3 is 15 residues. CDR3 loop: CASTPTGSSYNEQFF. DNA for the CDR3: TGCGCCAGCACCCCGACAGGTAGCTCCTACAATGAGCAGTTCTTC.

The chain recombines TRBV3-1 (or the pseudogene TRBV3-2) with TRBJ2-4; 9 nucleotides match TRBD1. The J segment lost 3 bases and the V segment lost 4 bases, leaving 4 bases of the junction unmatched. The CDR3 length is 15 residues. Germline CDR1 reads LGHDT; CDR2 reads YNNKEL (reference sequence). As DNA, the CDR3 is TGTGCCAGCAGCCCACAGGACAGGGGCAAAAACATTCAGTACTTC. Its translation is CASSPQDRGKNIQYF.

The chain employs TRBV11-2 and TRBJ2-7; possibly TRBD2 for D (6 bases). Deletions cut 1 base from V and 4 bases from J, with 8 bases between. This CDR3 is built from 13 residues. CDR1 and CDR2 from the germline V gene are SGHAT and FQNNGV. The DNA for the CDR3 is TGTGCCAGCAGCTTAGGGGGACTTTACGAGCAGTACTTC. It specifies CASSLGGLYEQYF. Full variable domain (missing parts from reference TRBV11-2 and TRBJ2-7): EAGVAQSPRYKIIEKRQSVAFWCNPISGHATLYWYQQILGQGPKLLIQFQNNGVVDDSQLPKDRFSAERLKGVDSTLKIQPAKLEDSAVYLCASSLGGLYEQYFGPGTRLTVT.

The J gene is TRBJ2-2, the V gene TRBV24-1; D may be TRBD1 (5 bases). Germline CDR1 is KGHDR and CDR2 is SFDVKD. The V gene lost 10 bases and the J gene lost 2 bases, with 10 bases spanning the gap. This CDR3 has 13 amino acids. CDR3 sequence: CATAGQNTGELFF. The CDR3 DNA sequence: TGTGCCACGGCAGGACAAAACACCGGGGAGCTGTTTTTT.

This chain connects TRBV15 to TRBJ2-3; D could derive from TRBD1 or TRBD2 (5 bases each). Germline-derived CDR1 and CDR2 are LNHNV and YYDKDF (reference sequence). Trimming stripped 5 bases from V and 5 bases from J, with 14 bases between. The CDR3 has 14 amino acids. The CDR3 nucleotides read TGTGCCACCAGCGACCGGGACCGTCGAGATACGCAGTATTTT. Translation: CATSDRDRRDTQYF.

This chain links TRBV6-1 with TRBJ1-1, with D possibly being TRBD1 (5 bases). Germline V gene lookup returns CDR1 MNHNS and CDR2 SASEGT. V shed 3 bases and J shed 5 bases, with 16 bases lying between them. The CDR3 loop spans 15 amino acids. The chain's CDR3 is CASSDGRQGKTEAFF. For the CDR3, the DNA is TGTGCCAGCAGTGATGGTCGGCAGGGAAAGACTGAAGCTTTCTTT.

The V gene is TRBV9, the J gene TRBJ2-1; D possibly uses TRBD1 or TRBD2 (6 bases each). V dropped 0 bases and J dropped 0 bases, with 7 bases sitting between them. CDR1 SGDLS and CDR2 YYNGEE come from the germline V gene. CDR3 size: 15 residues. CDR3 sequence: CASSVEGGSYNEQFF. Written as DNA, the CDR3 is TGTGCCAGCAGCGTAGAGGGGGGCTCCTACAATGAGCAGTTCTTC. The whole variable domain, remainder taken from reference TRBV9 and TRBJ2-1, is DSGVTQTPKHLITATGQRVTLRCSPRSGDLSVYWYQQSLDQGLQFLIQYYNGEERAKGNILERFSAQQFPDLHSELNLSSLELGDSALYFCASSVEGGSYNEQFFGPGTRLTVL.

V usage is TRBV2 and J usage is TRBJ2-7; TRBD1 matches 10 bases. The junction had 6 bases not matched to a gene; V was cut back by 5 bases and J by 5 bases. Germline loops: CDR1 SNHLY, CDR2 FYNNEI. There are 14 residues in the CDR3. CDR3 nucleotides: TGTGCCAGCAGTATGACAGGGGGCACCGACGAGCAGTACTTC. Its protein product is CASSMTGGTDEQYF. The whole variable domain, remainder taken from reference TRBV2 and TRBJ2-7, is EPEVTQTPSHQVTQMGQEVILRCVPISNHLYFYWYRQILGQKVEFLVSFYNNEISEKSEIFDDQFSVERPDGSNFTLKIRSTKLEDSAMYFCASSMTGGTDEQYFGPGTRLTVT.